This entry lists 2 T cell receptor beta chains sequenced from one sample in a study of T cells expressing NK-cell markers. For each CDR3 protein, TCRdb gives one entry from its re-call of the 5' RACE reads, without DNA. The sample holds some 110,000 distinct CDR3 sequences. Sequencing was performed on blood T cells: a sorted CD56 or NKG2C T cell subset, CD4+ or CD8+ T cells, or bulk PBMC T cells (not recorded which). Receptors originate from a woman aged 18 to 75 in good health.

The chain combines TRBV6-5 with TRBJ1-4; TCRdb lists TRBD1, though no DNA is available to test this call. The length of the CDR3 is 15 residues. The germline gives CDR1 MNHEY, CDR2 SVGAGI. CDR3 sequence: CASSSDREKDEKLFF.

The chain combines TRBV9 with TRBJ2-3; with no DNA, the TCRdb D assignment of TRBD2 cannot be verified. Germline V gives CDR1 SGDLS, CDR2 YYNGEE. The length of the CDR3 is 18 residues. This CDR3 is CASSPRTSGLTSTDTQYF. Combining the CDR3 with reference TRBV9 and TRBJ2-3 gives the whole variable domain DSGVTQTPKHLITATGQRVTLRCSPRSGDLSVYWYQQSLDQGLQFLIQYYNGEERAKGNILERFSAQQFPDLHSELNLSSLELGDSALYFCASSPRTSGLTSTDTQYFGPGTRLTVL.